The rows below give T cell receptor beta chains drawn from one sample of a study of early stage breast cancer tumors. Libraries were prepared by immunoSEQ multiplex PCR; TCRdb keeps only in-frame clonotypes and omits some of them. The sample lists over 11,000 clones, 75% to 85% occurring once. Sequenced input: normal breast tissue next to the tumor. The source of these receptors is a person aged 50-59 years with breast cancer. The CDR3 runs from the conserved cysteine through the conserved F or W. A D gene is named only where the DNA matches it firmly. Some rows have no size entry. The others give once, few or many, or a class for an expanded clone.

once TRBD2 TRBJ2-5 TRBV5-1 CASSFLSKAGVVQETQYF TGCGCCAGCAGCTTTTTGTCGAAGGCGGGAGTAGTTCAAGAGACCCAGTACTTC
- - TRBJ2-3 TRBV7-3 CASSHERERSTDTQYF TGTGCCAGCAGCCATGAACGGGAGAGGAGCACAGATACGCAGTATTTT
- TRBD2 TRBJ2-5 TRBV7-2 CASSSIAGGETQYF TGTGCCAGCAGCTCAATAGCGGGAGGGGAGACCCAGTACTTC
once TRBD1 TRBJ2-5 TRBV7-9 CASTRTGFVTQYF TGTGCCAGCACCCGGACAGGATTTGTGACCCAGTACTTC
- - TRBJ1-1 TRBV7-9 CASSLASSGAATEAFF TGTGCCAGCAGCTTAGCGTCGAGCGGGGCGGCCACTGAAGCTTTCTTT
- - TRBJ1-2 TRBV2 CASSGGLNYGYTF TGTGCCAGCAGCGGGGGACTGAACTATGGCTACACCTTC
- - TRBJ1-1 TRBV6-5 CASSSRQLEAFF TGTGCCAGCAGTTCCCGACAGCTTGAAGCTTTCTTT
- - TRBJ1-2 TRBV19 CASRPGQTNGYTF TGTGCCAGTAGACCTGGACAGACAAATGGCTACACCTTC
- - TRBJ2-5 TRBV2 CASSEKTRGSETQYF TGTGCCAGCAGTGAGAAGACCAGGGGTTCGGAGACCCAGTACTTC
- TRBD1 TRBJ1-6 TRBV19 CASSNSGTGGSPLHF TGTGCCAGTAGTAACTCGGGGACAGGGGGTTCACCCCTCCACTTT
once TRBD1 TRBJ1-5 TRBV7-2 CASSSGQGGYSNQPQHF TGTGCCAGCAGCTCGGGACAGGGGGGATATAGCAATCAGCCCCAGCATTTT
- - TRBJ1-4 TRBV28 CASSPHQGNEKLFF TGTGCCAGCAGTCCCCACCAGGGGAATGAAAAACTGTTTTTT
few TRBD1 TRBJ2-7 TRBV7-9 CASAQGASYEQYF TGTGCCAGCGCCCAGGGGGCTTCCTACGAGCAGTACTTC
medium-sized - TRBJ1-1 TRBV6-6 CASSYPRAGENTEAFF TGTGCCAGCAGTTACCCCCGGGCAGGGGAAAACACTGAAGCTTTCTTT
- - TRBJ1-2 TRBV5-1 CASSLAGGDYGYTF TGCGCCAGCAGCTTGGCCGGGGGAGACTATGGCTACACCTTC
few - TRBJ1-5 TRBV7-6 CASSLGREQPQHF TGTGCCAGCAGCTTAGGTCGGGAGCAGCCCCAGCATTTT
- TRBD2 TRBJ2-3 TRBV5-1 CASSAPGLELTDTQYF TGCGCCAGCAGCGCACCGGGACTAGAACTCACAGATACGCAGTATTTT
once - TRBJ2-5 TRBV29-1 CSVDLATQETQYF TGCAGCGTTGATCTGGCAACCCAAGAGACCCAGTACTTC
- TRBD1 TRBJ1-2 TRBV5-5 CASHTGGLDGYTF TGTGCCAGCCACACAGGGGGGCTCGATGGCTACACCTTC
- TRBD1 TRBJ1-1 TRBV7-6 CASSQGQGKAAEAFF TGTGCCAGCAGCCAGGGACAGGGGAAAGCTGCTGAAGCTTTCTTT